The entry that follows covers one T cell receptor beta chain sequence. These data belong to a study of blood T cell repertoires in COVID-19. Study overall: Some COVID-19 samples were acute and others convalescent; all came from the United States, Italy and Spain. PBMCs, B-cell-depleted T cells, or T cells provided the cDNA or gDNA that made up the material.

In the source study's methods: Reference gene primers were amplified, and this amplification served to estimate nucleated cell counts. The table came from immunoSEQ multiplex PCR; TCRdb's copy has only in-frame clones and leaves some out. The D gene and trimming were derived from the DNA, and the V and J assignments and clone size from that table. The table has around 370,000 clones, about 90% seen once. Seattle participants joined during active infection and were tracked over time. The sequence was collected from an older woman with COVID-19, enrolled during active disease. The specimen was peripheral blood.

Written as DNA, the CDR3 is TGTGCCAGCAGCTTAGCGAGGGCGGCGAGCTCCTACGAGCAGTACTTC. This codes for CASSLARAASSYEQYF. The V and J genes are TRBV7-2 and TRBJ2-7, with TRBD2 as a possible D gene (5 bases). Germline CDR1 reads SGHTA; CDR2 reads FQGNSA. This CDR3 is built from 16 residues. Between the trimmed V and J ends, which lost 0 bases and 0 bases, there was a span of 12 bases.